These T cell receptor beta chains were read from a single sample in a study of blood T cell repertoires in COVID-19. This table comes from immunoSEQ multiplex PCR, and its TCRdb copy is limited to in-frame clones, with some not included. The sample carries some 320,000 clones, 90% recorded once. The sequenced sample was PBMCs or T cells enriched from blood (not recorded which). Every receptor here comes from a man in his 60s who had recovered from COVID-19. Both conserved end residues are part of each CDR3. A D gene is named only where the DNA matches it firmly. Clone size, where shown, is once, few, many, or a class for clones that have expanded.

TRBV18	NA	TRBJ1-2	NA	TGTGCCAGCTCACAGTCTACAGGGAGCTATGGCTACACCTTC	CASSQSTGSYGYTF
TRBV7-9	once	TRBJ2-3	NA	TGTGCCAGCAGCCCGGGTTCCACAGATACGCAGTATTTT	CASSPGSTDTQYF
TRBV5-1	NA	TRBJ2-1	TRBD2	TGCGCCAGCAGCTTGGCGGGGAACAGCGGGAGAAACGATGAGCAGTTCTTC	CASSLAGNSGRNDEQFF
TRBV7-2	NA	TRBJ2-2	NA	TGTGCCAGCGCGTCGGCGGTGGAGCTGTTTTTT	CASASAVELFF
TRBV19	NA	TRBJ1-2	NA	TGTGCCAGTAGTCCCCGAGTGGGGGCGCTGAACTATGGCTACACCTTC	CASSPRVGALNYGYTF
TRBV30	NA	TRBJ2-5	TRBD2	TGTGCCTGGACGGCCCTAGCGGGGGGCCAAGAGACCCAGTACTTC	CAWTALAGGQETQYF
TRBV3-1/TRBV3-2	NA	TRBJ1-2	NA	TGTGCCAGCAGCCAAGATGGAGCGGGGCGCTTCTATGGCTACACCTTC	CASSQDGAGRFYGYTF
TRBV6-5	NA	TRBJ2-4	NA	TGTGCCAGCAGTTACGGCAGGGGACGCATTCAGTACTTC	CASSYGRGRIQYF
TRBV13	once	TRBJ1-2	TRBD1	TGTGCCAGCAGCTTAAGAACAGGGGCGACTAACTATGGCTACACCTTC	CASSLRTGATNYGYTF
TRBV9	NA	TRBJ1-1	TRBD1	TGTGCCAGCAGCGTTCAGGGGGCGGTTAACACTGAAGCTTTCTTT	CASSVQGAVNTEAFF
TRBV12-3/TRBV12-4	NA	TRBJ2-1	NA	TGTGCCAGCGAACTAAAGGCTAACAATGAGCAGTTCTTC	CASELKANNEQFF
TRBV14	NA	TRBJ1-2	NA	TGTGCCAGCAGCCAAGCAGGGGCCAGGGGTGGCTACACCTTC	CASSQAGARGGYTF
TRBV2	NA	TRBJ1-2	TRBD1	TGTGCCACCAGGGACAGTTACTCTTATGGCTACACCTTC	CATRDSYSYGYTF
TRBV3-1/TRBV3-2	NA	TRBJ2-1	TRBD2	TGTGCCAGCAGGGCGGGGGACTACAATGAGCAGTTCTTC	CASRAGDYNEQFF
TRBV7-9	NA	TRBJ1-2	NA	TGTGCCAGCAGCCTCGGGAGGGGGAATAACTATGGCTACACCTTC	CASSLGRGNNYGYTF
TRBV6-5	NA	TRBJ2-7	TRBD1	TGTGCCAGCAGTCCCGACAGGGGGCTCTCCAACGAGCAGTACTTC	CASSPDRGLSNEQYF
TRBV7-8	NA	TRBJ2-7	TRBD1	TGTGCCAGCAGCTTAGATCTCGGGACAGCATACGAGCAGTACTTC	CASSLDLGTAYEQYF
TRBV9	NA	TRBJ1-3	NA	TGTGCCAGCAGCGTCTACTTTGGAAACACCATATATTTT	CASSVYFGNTIYF
TRBV5-1	NA	TRBJ1-1	NA	TGCGCCAGCAGCTTGGAGGGGTCAGGGGTCCTGAACACTGAAGCTTTCTTT	CASSLEGSGVLNTEAFF
TRBV7-9	NA	TRBJ1-3	TRBD1	TGTGCCAGCAGCCGGACAGGCGCTACGGGGTCGGGAAACACCATATATTTT	CASSRTGATGSGNTIYF
TRBV5-6	NA	TRBJ1-4	NA	TGTGCCAGCAGCTTGGGACGGGAATATAATGAAAAACTGTTTTTT	CASSLGREYNEKLFF
TRBV18	NA	TRBJ2-1	TRBD2	TGTGCCAGCTCCCGTGTCACTAGCGGGAGGGGAGGAGGAGAGCAGTTCTTC	CASSRVTSGRGGGEQFF
TRBV19	NA	TRBJ2-7	NA	TGTGCCAGTAGTGCTGCGGGGCGAGACTACGAGCAGTACTTC	CASSAAGRDYEQYF
TRBV30	few	TRBJ1-1	NA	TGTGCCTACGCAGAACAGGCGAACACTGAAGCTTTCTTT	CAYAEQANTEAFF
TRBV5-1	NA	TRBJ2-1	TRBD2	TGCGCCAGCAGCTTAGCGGGAGTTGAGCAGTTCTTC	CASSLAGVEQFF
TRBV27	NA	TRBJ2-5	TRBD1	TGTGCCAGCAGTACTCCGGGACAGGGGTTGCAGACCCAGTACTTC	CASSTPGQGLQTQYF